A selection of T cell receptor beta chains follows, all from one sample in a study of blood T cell repertoires in COVID-19. This table comes from immunoSEQ multiplex PCR, and its TCRdb copy is limited to in-frame clones, with some not included. The sample yields approximately 230,000 clones, around 90% seen once. Sequenced sample: peripheral blood. These receptors came from a man between 18 and 35 years old with active or convalescent COVID-19. CDR3s include the opening cysteine and the closing phenylalanine or tryptophan. The D gene is left open where the match is weak. Clone size appears in some rows only: once, few, many, or a class for an expanded clone.

V	D	length	size	J	CDR3	DNA
TRBV5-4	TRBD1	15	-	TRBJ2-7	CASSLPGQGSNEQYF	TGTGCCAGCAGCTTGCCGGGACAGGGGTCGAACGAGCAGTACTTC
TRBV13	TRBD2	19	-	TRBJ2-1	CASSSRTSGGLTPYNEQFF	TGTGCCAGCAGCTCCCGGACTAGCGGGGGTTTAACCCCCTACAATGAGCAGTTCTTC
TRBV11-2	-	17	-	TRBJ2-2	CASSLLSGTQNTGELFF	TGTGCCAGCAGCTTACTCAGCGGTACTCAGAACACCGGGGAGCTGTTTTTT
TRBV9	TRBD2	14	-	TRBJ2-1	CASSSRLADNEQFF	TGTGCCAGCAGCTCCCGACTAGCGGACAATGAGCAGTTCTTC
TRBV25-1	-	14	-	TRBJ1-1	CASRGGALSPEAFF	TGTGCCAGCAGAGGGGGGGCACTATCTCCTGAAGCTTTCTTT
TRBV12-2	-	17	once	TRBJ2-1	CASRSGLAGGPYNEQFF	TGTGCAAGTCGCAGTGGACTAGCGGGGGGACCCTACAATGAGCAGTTCTTC
TRBV7-2	-	17	-	TRBJ1-3	CASSFIGADNSGNTIYF	TGTGCCAGCAGCTTCATAGGGGCAGACAACTCTGGAAACACCATATATTTT
TRBV7-3	TRBD1	15	-	TRBJ1-2	CASARDRLINYGYTF	TGTGCCAGCGCGAGGGACAGACTTATTAACTATGGCTACACCTTC
TRBV11-2	-	13	once	TRBJ2-7	CASSFHRDYEQYF	TGTGCCAGCAGCTTCCACAGGGATTACGAGCAGTACTTC
TRBV29-1	-	14	-	TRBJ1-1	CSGVPGLMNTEAFF	TGCAGCGGCGTACCAGGGTTAATGAACACTGAAGCTTTCTTT
TRBV7-7	-	16	-	TRBJ1-4	CASSPERRRNNEKLFF	TGTGCCAGCAGCCCAGAGAGACGCAGGAATAATGAAAAACTGTTTTTT
TRBV4-2	TRBD2	17	-	TRBJ2-2	CASSPTSGSWYTGELFF	TGTGCCAGCAGCCCAACTAGCGGGAGTTGGTACACCGGGGAGCTGTTTTTT
TRBV5-8	TRBD1	15	-	TRBJ1-4	CASSREGALQEKLFF	TGTGCCAGCAGTCGGGAGGGGGCGCTTCAGGAAAAACTGTTTTTT
TRBV5-1	-	14	few	TRBJ1-2	CASSYGGAVTGYTF	TGCGCCAGCAGCTACGGAGGGGCCGTTACAGGCTACACCTTC
TRBV4-1	TRBD1	15	-	TRBJ1-2	CASSQEAAGGGGYTF	TGCGCCAGCAGCCAAGAAGCGGCAGGGGGCGGTGGCTACACCTTC
TRBV6-1	-	13	-	TRBJ2-7	CASSEHLTYEQYF	TGTGCCAGCAGTGAGCACTTAACCTACGAGCAGTACTTC
TRBV9	TRBD1	15	once	TRBJ1-1	CASSGTGQGVTEAFF	TGTGCCAGCAGCGGAACCGGACAGGGGGTCACTGAAGCTTTCTTT
TRBV11-3	-	13	-	TRBJ1-1	CASSLGGGFEAFF	TGTGCCAGCAGCTTAGGGGGCGGTTTTGAAGCTTTCTTT
TRBV9	-	17	-	TRBJ1-1	CASSVGREWRGDTEAFF	TGTGCCAGCAGCGTAGGGAGGGAATGGCGAGGTGACACTGAAGCTTTCTTT
TRBV28	-	13	-	TRBJ1-2	CASSLTRPGGYTF	TGTGCCAGCAGTTTAACCCGCCCGGGAGGCTACACCTTC
TRBV15	-	14	-	TRBJ2-7	CATSREQGVYEQYF	TGTGCCACCAGCAGAGAACAGGGTGTCTACGAGCAGTACTTC
TRBV9	-	15	-	TRBJ1-3	CASSVLGDSGNTIYF	TGTGCCAGCAGCGTTCTCGGAGACTCTGGAAACACCATATATTTT
TRBV12-5	-	13	-	TRBJ2-1	CASGQGIYNEQFF	TGTGCTAGTGGTCAGGGTATCTACAATGAGCAGTTCTTC
TRBV5-4	TRBD1	14	-	TRBJ2-3	CASSDDRGTDTQYF	TGTGCCAGCAGCGATGACAGGGGTACAGATACGCAGTATTTT
TRBV19	-	16	-	TRBJ2-5	CASSIGGGFGQETQYF	TGTGCCAGTAGTATAGGAGGCGGGTTCGGCCAAGAGACCCAGTACTTC
TRBV6-1	-	14	-	TRBJ2-5	CASSEIAREETQYF	TGTGCCAGCAGTGAAATAGCGAGAGAAGAGACCCAGTACTTC
TRBV2	TRBD1	15	-	TRBJ1-2	CASSGLGTGFIGYTF	TGTGCCAGCAGTGGATTGGGGACAGGGTTTATTGGCTACACCTTC
TRBV21-1	-	16	-	TRBJ2-5	CASSKRVGGPQETQYF	TGTGCCAGCAGCAAAAGAGTCGGCGGCCCCCAAGAGACCCAGTACTTC
TRBV9	-	15	-	TRBJ1-4	CASSNFRAIREKLFF	TGTGCCAGCAGCAATTTCAGGGCCATCCGCGAAAAACTGTTTTTT